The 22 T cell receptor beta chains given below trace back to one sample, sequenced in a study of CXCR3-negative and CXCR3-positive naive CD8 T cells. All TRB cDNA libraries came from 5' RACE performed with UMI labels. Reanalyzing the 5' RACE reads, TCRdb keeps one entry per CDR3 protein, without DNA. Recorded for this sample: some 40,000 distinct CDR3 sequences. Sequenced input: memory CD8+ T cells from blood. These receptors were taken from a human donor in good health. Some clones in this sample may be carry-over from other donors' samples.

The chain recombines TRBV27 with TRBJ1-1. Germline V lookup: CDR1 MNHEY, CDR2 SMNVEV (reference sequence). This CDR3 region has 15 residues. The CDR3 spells CASSSLVAGSTEAFF.

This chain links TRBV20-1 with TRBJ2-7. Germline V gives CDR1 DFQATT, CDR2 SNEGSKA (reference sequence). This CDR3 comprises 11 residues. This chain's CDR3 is CSAGQAGEQYF.

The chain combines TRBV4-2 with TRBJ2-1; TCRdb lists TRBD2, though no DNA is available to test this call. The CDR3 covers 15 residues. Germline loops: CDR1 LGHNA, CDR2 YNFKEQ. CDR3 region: CASSHELAEVSEQFF.

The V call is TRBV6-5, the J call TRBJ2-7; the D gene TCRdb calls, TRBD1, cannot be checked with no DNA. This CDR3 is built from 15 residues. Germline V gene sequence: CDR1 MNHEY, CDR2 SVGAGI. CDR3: CASSSRTGLSYEQYF.

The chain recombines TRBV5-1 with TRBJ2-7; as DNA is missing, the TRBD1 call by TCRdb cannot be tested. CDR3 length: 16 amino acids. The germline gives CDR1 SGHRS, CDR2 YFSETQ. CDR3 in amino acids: CASSGRSQGVSYEQYF.

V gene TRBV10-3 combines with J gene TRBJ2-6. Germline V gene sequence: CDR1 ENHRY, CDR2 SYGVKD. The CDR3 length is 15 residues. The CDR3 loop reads CAISETGSGANVLTF.

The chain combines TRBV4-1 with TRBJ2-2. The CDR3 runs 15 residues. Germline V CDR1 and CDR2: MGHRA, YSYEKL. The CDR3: CASSQEDSITGELFF.

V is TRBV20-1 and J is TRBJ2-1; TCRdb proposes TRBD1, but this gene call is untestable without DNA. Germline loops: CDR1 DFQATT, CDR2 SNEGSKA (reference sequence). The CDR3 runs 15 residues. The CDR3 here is CSASEGEWSYNEQFF.

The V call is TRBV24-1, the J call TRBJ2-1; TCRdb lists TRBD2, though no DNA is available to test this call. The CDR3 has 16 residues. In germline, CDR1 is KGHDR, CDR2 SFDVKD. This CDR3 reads CATSAISGRSYDEQFF.

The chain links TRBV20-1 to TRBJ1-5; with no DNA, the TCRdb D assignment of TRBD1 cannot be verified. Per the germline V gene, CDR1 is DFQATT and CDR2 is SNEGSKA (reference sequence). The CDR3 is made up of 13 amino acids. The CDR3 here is CSAREGEYQPQHF.

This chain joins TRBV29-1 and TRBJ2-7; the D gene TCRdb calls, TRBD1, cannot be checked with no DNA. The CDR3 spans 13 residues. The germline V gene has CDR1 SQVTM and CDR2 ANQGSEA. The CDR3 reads CSVAVSGGYEQYF.

The chain's CDR3 is CASSPRGQGSEQFF. This chain links TRBV12-3 or TRBV12-4 with TRBJ2-1; TCRdb proposes TRBD1, but this gene call is untestable without DNA. The CDR3 has 14 amino acids.

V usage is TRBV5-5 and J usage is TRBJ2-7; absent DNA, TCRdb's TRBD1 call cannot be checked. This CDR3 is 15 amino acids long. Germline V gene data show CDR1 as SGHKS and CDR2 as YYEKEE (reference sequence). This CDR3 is CASSSPTTSSYEQYF.

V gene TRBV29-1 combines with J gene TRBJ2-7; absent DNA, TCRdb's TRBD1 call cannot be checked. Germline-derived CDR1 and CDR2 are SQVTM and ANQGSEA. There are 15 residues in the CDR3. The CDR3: CSVETGTGASYEQYF.

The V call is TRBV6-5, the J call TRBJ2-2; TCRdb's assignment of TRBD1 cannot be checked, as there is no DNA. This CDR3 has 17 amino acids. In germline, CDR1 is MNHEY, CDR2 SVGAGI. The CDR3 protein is CASSYSADRGNTGELFF.

The CDR3 spells CSARDGGGGPLNEQFF. The chain uses TRBV29-1 and TRBJ2-1; TCRdb's D call, TRBD2, is unchecked because there is no DNA. The CDR3 has 16 amino acids. Germline-derived CDR1 and CDR2 are SQVTM and ANQGSEA.

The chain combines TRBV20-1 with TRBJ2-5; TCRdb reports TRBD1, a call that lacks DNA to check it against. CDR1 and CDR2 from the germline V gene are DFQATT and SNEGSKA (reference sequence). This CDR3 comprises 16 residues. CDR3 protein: CSARDPGTAYQETQYF.

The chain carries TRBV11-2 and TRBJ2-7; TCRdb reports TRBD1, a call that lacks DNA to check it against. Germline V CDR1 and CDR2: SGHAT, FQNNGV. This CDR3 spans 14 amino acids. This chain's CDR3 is CASSHPGPKYEQYF.

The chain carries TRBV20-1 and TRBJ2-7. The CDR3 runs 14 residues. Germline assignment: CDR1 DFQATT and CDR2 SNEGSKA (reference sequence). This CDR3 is CSARDVHNDYEQYF.

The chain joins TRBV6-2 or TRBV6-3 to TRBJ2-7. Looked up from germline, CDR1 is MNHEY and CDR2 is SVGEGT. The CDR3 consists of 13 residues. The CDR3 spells CASTDGTTYEQYF.

CDR3 sequence reads: CASGGLPEAFF. The rearrangement uses TRBV18 and TRBJ1-1. Germline V gives CDR1 KGHSH, CDR2 LQKENI. This CDR3 comprises 11 residues. The whole variable domain, remainder taken from reference TRBV18 and TRBJ1-1, is NAGVMQNPRHLVRRRGQEARLRCSPMKGHSHVYWYRQLPEEGLKFMVYLQKENIIDESGMPKERFSAEFPKEGPSILRIQQVVRGDSAAYFCASGGLPEAFFGQGTRLTVV.

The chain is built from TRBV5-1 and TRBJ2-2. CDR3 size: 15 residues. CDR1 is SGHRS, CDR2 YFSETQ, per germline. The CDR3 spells CASSSADTNTGELFF.